This TCR beta chain was observed in a study of T cells after yellow fever vaccination. From germline, CDR1 is LGHNA and CDR2 YNFKEQ. The length of the CDR3 is 16 residues. Trimming removed 0 bases at V and 2 bases at J, with 14 bases between. MiXCR, run by TCRdb on the 5' RACE reads, gives a single entry per CDR3 protein. There are 200,000 to 300,000 distinct CDR3 sequences in the sample; 13% occur only once, and roughly 0.5% lies in the top ten. Study results and caveats: Few clonotypes appeared in both CD4 and CD8 compartments.

On this clonotype itself: Antigen unknown.

This material consisted of CD4+ T cells sorted from PBMCs, taken 45 days after the yellow fever booster vaccination. The chain combines TRBV4-2 with TRBJ2-7; D is tentatively TRBD1 or TRBD2 (5 bases each). The source of this sequence is a man aged 25-40 years who received the YFV17D yellow fever vaccine. The chain's CDR3 is CASSQDQTRGAYEQYF. The CDR3 coding sequence is TGTGCCAGCAGCCAAGATCAAACTAGAGGGGCCTACGAGCAGTACTTC.